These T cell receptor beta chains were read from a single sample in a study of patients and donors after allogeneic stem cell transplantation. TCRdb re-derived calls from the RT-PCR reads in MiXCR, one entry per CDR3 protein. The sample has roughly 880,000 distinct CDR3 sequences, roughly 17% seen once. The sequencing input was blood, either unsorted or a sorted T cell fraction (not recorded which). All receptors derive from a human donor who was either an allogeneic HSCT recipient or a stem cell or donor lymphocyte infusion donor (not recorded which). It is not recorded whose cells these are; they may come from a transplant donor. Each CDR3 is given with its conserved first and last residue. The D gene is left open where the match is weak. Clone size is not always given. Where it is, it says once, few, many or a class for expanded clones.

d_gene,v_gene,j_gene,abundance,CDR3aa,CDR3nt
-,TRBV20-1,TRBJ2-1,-,CSAYRVSYNEQFF,TGCAGTGCTTACAGGGTATCCTACAATGAGCAGTTCTTC
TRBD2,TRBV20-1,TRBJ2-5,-,CSARRPGLAGETQYF,TGCAGTGCTAGACGGCCGGGACTAGCCGGGGAGACCCAGTACTTC
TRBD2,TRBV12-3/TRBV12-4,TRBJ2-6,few,CASGRESGANVLTF,TGTGCCAGTGGGAGGGAGTCTGGGGCCAACGTCCTGACTTTC
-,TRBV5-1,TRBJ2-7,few,CASRISSTHEQYF,TGCGCCAGCAGGATTTCTAGCACGCACGAGCAGTACTTC
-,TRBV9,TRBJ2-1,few,CASSPRVGGDYNEQFF,TGTGCCAGCAGCCCCCGTGTTGGCGGGGATTACAATGAGCAGTTCTTC
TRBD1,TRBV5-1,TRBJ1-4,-,CASSSSGTGATEKLFF,TGCGCCAGCAGCTCCTCTGGGACAGGGGCAACGGAAAAACTGTTTTTT
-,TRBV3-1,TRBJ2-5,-,CASSQDTKGIETQYF,TGTGCCAGCAGCCAAGATACGAAGGGTATCGAGACCCAGTACTTC
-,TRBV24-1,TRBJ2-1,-,CATSQGNEQFF,TGTGCCACCAGTCAGGGCAATGAGCAGTTCTTC
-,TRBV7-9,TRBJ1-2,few,CASSSTTQSSGYTF,TGTGCCAGCAGCTCGACCACCCAGTCTTCTGGCTACACCTTC
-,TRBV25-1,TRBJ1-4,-,CASSATVKLNEKLFF,TGTGCCAGCAGTGCGACAGTGAAACTTAATGAAAAACTGTTTTTT
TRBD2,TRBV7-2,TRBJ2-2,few,CASSLVAGGDTGELFF,TGTGCCAGCAGCTTAGTAGCGGGGGGGGACACCGGGGAGCTGTTTTTT
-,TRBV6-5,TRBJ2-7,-,CASSYSRGAPWGSYEQYF,TGTGCCAGCAGTTACTCTCGAGGGGCCCCGTGGGGCTCCTACGAGCAGTACTTC
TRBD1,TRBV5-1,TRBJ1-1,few,CASSLGDSFMNTEAFF,TGCGCCAGCAGCTTGGGGGACAGCTTCATGAACACTGAAGCTTTCTTT
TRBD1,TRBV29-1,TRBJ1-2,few,CSVTGGSDNYGYTF,TGCAGCGTGACAGGGGGCTCCGATAACTATGGCTACACCTTC
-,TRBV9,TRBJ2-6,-,CASSVLIYPTSGANVLTF,TGTGCCAGCAGCGTACTTATATACCCAACCTCTGGGGCCAACGTCCTGACTTTC